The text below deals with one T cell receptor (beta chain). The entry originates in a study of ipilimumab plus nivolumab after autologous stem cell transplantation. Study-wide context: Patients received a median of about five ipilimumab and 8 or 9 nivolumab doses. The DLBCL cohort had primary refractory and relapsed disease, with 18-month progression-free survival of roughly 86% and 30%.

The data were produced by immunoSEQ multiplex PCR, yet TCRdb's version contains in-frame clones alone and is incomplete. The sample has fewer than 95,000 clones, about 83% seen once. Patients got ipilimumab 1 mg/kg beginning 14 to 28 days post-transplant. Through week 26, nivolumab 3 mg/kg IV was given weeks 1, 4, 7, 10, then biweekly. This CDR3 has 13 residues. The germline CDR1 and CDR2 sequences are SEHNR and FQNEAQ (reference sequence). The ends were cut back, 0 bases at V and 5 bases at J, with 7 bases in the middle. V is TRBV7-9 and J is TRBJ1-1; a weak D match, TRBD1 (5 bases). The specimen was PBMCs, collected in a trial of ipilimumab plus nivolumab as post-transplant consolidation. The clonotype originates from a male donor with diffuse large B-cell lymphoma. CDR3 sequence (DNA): TGTGCCAGCAGCTTAGCGGGGCTGACTGAAGCTTTCTTT. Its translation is CASSLAGLTEAFF.